This T cell receptor (beta chain) comes out of a study of vaccination and CD4 T cells after COVID-19. By sample share, this clonotype is medium-sized. What it binds is unknown. V shed 7 bases and J shed 1 base, with 17 bases lying between them. Germline V lookup: CDR1 LNHDA, CDR2 SQIVND (reference sequence). The CDR3 loop spans 16 amino acids. As to treatment: approximately 9-day PBMC culture with coronavirus spike peptide pools or control peptides (ViraFEST assay). With the Oncomine TCR Beta short-read assay, DNA from cultured CD4+ T cells was sequenced. From the PCR reads, TCRdb called clonotypes with MiXCR, one entry per CDR3 protein. This table has roughly 10,000 distinct CDR3 sequences, under 80% appearing once.

The sample consisted of CD4+ T cells from blood, cultured in vitro. This TCR came from a human donor who had recovered from COVID-19. V is TRBV19 and J is TRBJ1-5; the D is unclear. The CDR3 sequence is CASTYSGPRSNQPQHF. In DNA form, the CDR3 reads TGTGCCAGTACATACTCCGGGCCTAGGAGCAATCAGCCCCAGCATTTT.